What follows are 27 T cell receptor beta chains derived from one specimen sequenced in a study of long-term antiretroviral therapy in people with HIV. With survey level as its setting, the immunoSEQ assay was v3.0. The method was immunoSEQ multiplex PCR; TCRdb's version includes in-frame clones alone and lacks a portion of them. Seen here are roughly 25,000 clones, roughly 80% observed once, and the top ten hold about 5.5%. Sequencing was performed on unsorted PBMCs, taken 1.1 years before starting antiretroviral therapy. The receptors derive from a woman in her twenties or thirties with HIV.

The chain links TRBV19 to TRBJ2-7; TRBD1 might be the D (6 bases). This CDR3 spans 12 amino acids. The V gene lost 10 bases and the J gene lost 3 bases, with 13 bases spanning the gap. CDR1 and CDR2 (germline): LNHDA, SQIVND (reference sequence). DNA for the CDR3: TGTGCCACAACAGGGAATTACTACGAGCAGTACTTC. Translation: CATTGNYYEQYF.

The rearrangement links TRBV6-5 to TRBJ2-1; 11 nucleotides line up with TRBD2. In germline, CDR1 is MNHEY, CDR2 SVGAGI. V trimming: 0 bases; J trimming: 8 bases; junction bases outside the gene matches: 6. This CDR3 spans 16 amino acids. CDR3 DNA: TGTGCCAGCAGTTACTCGAGGCTAGCGGGAGGAGATGAGCAGTTCTTC. This sequence encodes CASSYSRLAGGDEQFF.

This clone is medium-sized. V usage is TRBV5-1 and J usage is TRBJ1-5; D may be TRBD1 (6 bases). CDR1 and CDR2 (germline): SGHRS, YFSETQ. The CDR3 extends over 15 amino acids. V was clipped by 2 bases and J by 7 bases, with 16 bases between them. CDR3: CASSLSGTPGQPQHF. CDR3 coding DNA: TGCGCCAGCAGCTTATCTGGGACACCCGGGCAGCCCCAGCATTTT. The whole variable domain, filled in from reference TRBV5-1 and TRBJ1-5, reads KAGVTQTPRYLIKTRGQQVTLSCSPISGHRSVSWYQQTPGQGLQFLFEYFSETQRNKGNFPGRFSGRQFSNSRSEMNVSTLELGDSALYLCASSLSGTPGQPQHFGDGTRLSIL.

The DNA of the CDR3 is TGCGCCAGCAGCTTAGAACAGGTATTCGGGGAGACCCAGTACTTC. Amino acids: CASSLEQVFGETQYF. The chain employs TRBV5-1 and TRBJ2-5, with D possibly matching TRBD1 (5 bases). The germline gives CDR1 SGHRS, CDR2 YFSETQ. V was shortened by 2 bases and J by 5 bases, with 16 bases between the two germline ends. The CDR3 totals 15 residues.

The V call is TRBV4-2, the J call TRBJ1-5, with D unresolved. Looked up from germline, CDR1 is LGHNA and CDR2 is YNFKEQ. Trimming shortened V by 4 bases and J by 3 bases, and 19 bases separated the two germline ends. This CDR3 region has 17 residues. The CDR3 nucleotides are TGTGCCAGCAGCCGCGATCTAGCCATTCAAACCAATCAGCCCCAGCATTTT. This sequence encodes CASSRDLAIQTNQPQHF.

The rearrangement uses TRBV9 and TRBJ2-3; 7 bases agree with TRBD1. CDR1 and CDR2 (germline): SGDLS, YYNGEE. The ends lost 2 bases at V and 4 bases at J; junction bases unmatched: 10. The length of the CDR3 is 16 residues. The CDR3 DNA follows: TGTGCCAGCAGCGTTTGGGAACAGGGGATTCCAGATACGCAGTATTTT. As protein: CASSVWEQGIPDTQYF.

The V gene is TRBV2, the J gene TRBJ1-5; no firm D call. This CDR3 is built from 14 residues. CDR1 SNHLY and CDR2 FYNNEI come from the germline V gene. V was clipped by 4 bases and J by 4 bases, with 11 bases between them. The CDR3 DNA is TGTGCCAGCAGTGTTTCCGGAGGGAATCAGCCCCAGCATTTT. Amino acid sequence: CASSVSGGNQPQHF.

The rearrangement uses TRBV19 and TRBJ1-1; no definite D call. V was clipped by 4 bases and J by 0 bases, with 12 bases between them. Germline V CDR1 and CDR2: LNHDA, SQIVND (reference sequence). The CDR3 totals 15 residues. The CDR3 DNA reads TGTGCCAGTAGTAAGGTCGCGGTCATGAACACTGAAGCTTTCTTT. Translation gives CASSKVAVMNTEAFF.

This rearrangement joins TRBV9 to TRBJ2-7, with TRBD2 identical over 7 bases. Per the germline V gene, CDR1 is SGDLS and CDR2 is YYNGEE. The V and J ends lost 1 base and 3 bases, in that order; junction bases with no gene match: 4. This CDR3 is 14 amino acids long. In DNA, the CDR3 is TGTGCCAGCAGCGTACAAGAGCGGGGCTACGAGCAGTACTTC. Encoded protein: CASSVQERGYEQYF.

This clone came up a few times. This chain links TRBV9 with TRBJ1-4; D not resolved. In germline, CDR1 is SGDLS, CDR2 YYNGEE. Trimming shortened V by 4 bases and J by 1 base, and 11 bases separated the two germline ends. This CDR3 is 15 amino acids long. CDR3 sequence reads: CASSSYTGTNEKLFF. The CDR3 nucleotides are TGTGCCAGCAGCTCATATACTGGAACTAATGAAAAACTGTTTTTT. Using reference TRBV9 and TRBJ1-4 for the parts outside the CDR3, the full variable domain is DSGVTQTPKHLITATGQRVTLRCSPRSGDLSVYWYQQSLDQGLQFLIQYYNGEERAKGNILERFSAQQFPDLHSELNLSSLELGDSALYFCASSSYTGTNEKLFFGSGTQLSVL.

The chain carries TRBV6-1 and TRBJ2-3, with D unclear. CDR3 length equals 14 residues. Germline loops: CDR1 MNHNS, CDR2 SASEGT. The CDR3 loop reads CAGRPGPDTDTQYF. The CDR3 DNA follows: TGTGCAGGCAGGCCCGGCCCCGACACAGATACGCAGTATTTT.

A few counts support this clone. The V call is TRBV2, the J call TRBJ1-2; the D gene is possibly TRBD1 (6 bases). V was pared by 3 bases and J by 8 bases, with 13 bases between. The CDR3 loop spans 13 amino acids. Per the germline V gene, CDR1 is SNHLY and CDR2 is FYNNEI. CDR3 coding DNA: TGTGCCAGCAGTGAGCAGGGGATGAGAGGCTACACCTTC. Encoded protein: CASSEQGMRGYTF.

The rearrangement uses TRBV2 and TRBJ1-1; D gene unclear. This CDR3 spans 12 amino acids. Germline assignment: CDR1 SNHLY and CDR2 FYNNEI. Deletions cut 8 bases from V and 0 bases from J, with 7 bases between. The CDR3: CASVRLNTEAFF. The CDR3 coding sequence is TGTGCCAGCGTCCGATTGAACACTGAAGCTTTCTTT.

This chain connects TRBV10-2 to TRBJ2-3, with 14 nucleotides matching TRBD2. Trimming removed 5 bases from V and 3 bases from J; junction bases left unmatched: 4. CDR1 is WSHSY and CDR2 is SAAADI in the germline V gene. The CDR3 sequence is 16 residues long. The CDR3 loop reads CASSRLAGGLTDTQYF. CDR3 DNA: TGCGCCAGCAGTCGACTAGCGGGGGGGCTGACAGATACGCAGTATTTT.

This clone showed up just a few times. This chain joins TRBV28 and TRBJ1-5; tentative D call: TRBD1 (5 bases). Germline V gene lookup returns CDR1 MDHEN and CDR2 SYDVKM. With 5 bases removed from V and 5 bases from J, the gap between germline ends came to 13 bases. The CDR3 is 14 residues long. Here the CDR3 reads CASSIRQGHQPQHF. In DNA, the CDR3 is TGTGCCAGCAGTATACGGCAGGGCCATCAGCCCCAGCATTTT.

The chain recombines TRBV10-3 with TRBJ1-5; D unresolved. This CDR3 has 12 amino acids. Germline V lookup: CDR1 ENHRY, CDR2 SYGVKD. Deletions cut 3 bases from V and 4 bases from J, with 4 bases between. This CDR3 reads CAISDINQPQHF. CDR3 DNA sequence: TGTGCCATCAGTGATATAAATCAGCCCCAGCATTTT.

This chain connects TRBV5-5 to TRBJ2-1; 12 bases fit TRBD1. This CDR3 region has 19 residues. Trimming cost V 4 bases and J 7 bases; bases outside gene matches: 18. The germline CDR1 and CDR2 sequences are SGHKS and YYEKEE (reference sequence). DNA of the CDR3: TGTGCCAGCAGCCGGCGGCCGTTAAAGGGACAGGGGGCAGAGAATGAGCAGTTCTTC. Translated, it gives CASSRRPLKGQGAENEQFF.

The rearrangement links TRBV2 to TRBJ2-7, with 7 bases aligning to TRBD1. CDR3 size: 15 residues. The V segment lost 4 bases and the J segment 0 bases; nucleotides outside the gene matches: 6. From germline, CDR1 is SNHLY and CDR2 FYNNEI. The CDR3 loop is CASSGLGQNSYEQYV. CDR3 DNA sequence: TGTGCCAGCAGTGGGCTGGGACAGAACTCCTACGAGCAGTACGTC.

The rearrangement uses TRBV9 and TRBJ1-1; the D gene is possibly TRBD1 (5 bases). This CDR3 region has 15 residues. The V and J ends lost 5 bases and 1 base respectively, with 15 bases between them. Per the germline V gene, CDR1 is SGDLS and CDR2 is YYNGEE. CDR3 bases: TGTGCCAGCAGATTCCCGGACACGCCGAACACTGAAGCTTTCTTT. Encoded protein: CASRFPDTPNTEAFF.

The gene calls are TRBV5-5 and TRBJ1-6, with D possibly TRBD1 on 5 matching bases. Between the trimmed V and J ends, which lost 2 bases and 4 bases, there was a span of 13 bases. CDR1 is SGHKS, CDR2 YYEKEE, per germline (reference sequence). The CDR3 is 16 residues long. The CDR3 coding sequence is TGTGCCAGCAGCTTACAGGTTCATACATATAATTCACCCCTCCACTTT. Its protein product is CASSLQVHTYNSPLHF.

This chain connects TRBV9 to TRBJ1-2; D ambiguous. This CDR3 region has 8 residues. Deletions cut 3 bases from V and 12 bases from J, with 3 bases between. Germline V lookup: CDR1 SGDLS, CDR2 YYNGEE. The CDR3 DNA reads as TGTGCCAGCAGCGAAAACACCTTC. This translates into CASSENTF.

This chain joins TRBV7-3 and TRBJ2-2; D is undetermined. Trimming cost V 6 bases and J 6 bases, with 14 bases left between them. The CDR3 runs to 14 residues. The germline V gene encodes CDR1 SGHTA and CDR2 FQGTGA. The CDR3 region is CASRLNMDPGELFF. The CDR3 DNA is TGTGCCAGCAGACTTAACATGGACCCCGGGGAGCTGTTTTTT.

The genes are TRBV6-5 and TRBJ1-2; maybe TRBD1 (6 bases). With 2 bases removed from V and 5 bases from J, the gap between germline ends came to 12 bases. The CDR3 runs 14 residues. In germline, CDR1 is MNHEY, CDR2 SVGAGI. CDR3 sequence (DNA): TGTGCCAGCAGTTACGAGGGGGGGGGTTATGGCTACACCTTC. Translating it yields CASSYEGGGYGYTF.

The rearrangement joins TRBV7-8 to TRBJ1-2; D remains unclear. This CDR3 has 14 residues. Trimming left V 2 bases short and J 5 bases short, with 12 bases between. CDR1 and CDR2 from the germline V gene are SGHVS and FQNEAQ. CDR3 protein: CASSLPGRTYGYTF. The CDR3, as DNA: TGTGCCAGCAGCTTACCAGGTCGGACTTATGGCTACACCTTC.

This clone was seen only once. The chain carries TRBV25-1 and TRBJ2-2; the D is unclear. V was trimmed by 3 bases and J by 0 bases, leaving 2 bases between them. From germline, CDR1 is MGHDK and CDR2 SYGVNS. The CDR3 runs to 13 residues. Here the CDR3 reads CASSDTNTGELFF. DNA of the CDR3: TGTGCCAGCAGTGACACGAACACCGGGGAGCTGTTTTTT.

This sequence joins TRBV11-2 and TRBJ1-2; 7 bases are a match to TRBD1. Trimming cost V 6 bases and J 4 bases; bases outside gene matches: 23. The CDR3 contains 19 residues. The germline gives CDR1 SGHAT, CDR2 FQNNGV. DNA of the CDR3: TGTGCCAGCAGAAATACCCGTCTCAGGGGGTCCCGGTCCTCCTATGGCTACACCTTC. Amino acids: CASRNTRLRGSRSSYGYTF.

The rearrangement uses TRBV7-2 and TRBJ2-1; D unresolved. Germline-derived CDR1 and CDR2 are SGHTA and FQGNSA. This CDR3 has 12 residues. The V end was cut by 5 bases, the J end by 9 bases, with 11 bases between. The CDR3 protein is CASSLPRVEQFF. CDR3 bases: TGTGCCAGCAGCCTACCACGGGTTGAGCAGTTCTTC.